This T cell receptor beta chain was observed in a study of response to subunit inactivated influenza vaccine. Whole-study results and caveats: With each seasonal influenza vaccination, the authors suggested, few new T cells are recruited.

This clonotype was detected only a few times. Its antigen is unknown. With V trimmed by 3 bases and J by 7 bases, 10 bases remained unmatched. Looked up from germline, CDR1 is ENHRY and CDR2 is SYGVKD. CDR3 length equals 16 residues. TCRdb analysed the RT-PCR reads with MiXCR anew, one entry per CDR3 protein. The table includes 500,000 to 600,000 distinct CDR3 sequences, 16% detected once. The sequence was collected from a man aged 45 to 75 who received an inactivated influenza vaccine. The chain has TRBV10-3 and TRBJ1-5; 9 nucleotides agree with TRBD1. This material consisted of CD4+ T cells sorted from PBMCs, taken less than 25 months after vaccination. CDR3 residues: CAISDRDRVLGQPQHF. DNA for the CDR3: TGTGCCATCAGTGACCGGGACAGGGTTTTGGGACAGCCCCAGCATTTT.